This T cell receptor beta chain was obtained from a study of blood T cell repertoires in COVID-19. About the study: The samples span acute and convalescent COVID-19 from the United States, Italy and Spain. The analysed material was cDNA or gDNA that came from T cells, B-cell-depleted T cells, or PBMCs.

Original data processing: Using reference gene primer amplification, nucleated cell counts were estimated. The repertoire was sequenced with immunoSEQ multiplex PCR; TCRdb's copy has only in-frame clones and lacks some. From that table come the V and J calls and clone size; the DNA was used to work out D and trimming. Here the sample spans approximately 33,000 clones, over 75% being singletons. J was trimmed by 2 bases and V by 11 bases; bases with no gene match: 12. The germline CDR1 and CDR2 sequences are SSHAT and FNYEAQ (reference sequence). The length of the CDR3 is 15 residues. One Seattle source followed patients from active infection through their disease course.

The chain combines TRBV7-7 with TRBJ2-3; 8 bases agree with TRBD2. The sequence came from a man between 60 and 75 years old with COVID-19, enrolled during active disease. Sequencing was done on a sample of peripheral blood. CDR3 in DNA: TGTGCCCGTGGTCTAGCGGGCGCACTCACAGATACGCAGTATTTT. Translated: CARGLAGALTDTQYF.